These 10 T cell receptor beta chains came from one sample sequenced in a study of blood T cell repertoires in COVID-19. Only in-frame clones appear in the TCRdb table, and some are missing; sequencing was by immunoSEQ multiplex PCR. The table lists 150,000 to 200,000 clones, roughly three quarters of them singletons. The sequenced sample consisted of peripheral blood. Receptors were obtained from a man in his 60s with active or convalescent COVID-19.

This clone was picked up one time. The chain uses TRBV3-1 (or the pseudogene TRBV3-2) and TRBJ2-2; weak D call: TRBD2 (6 bases). The CDR3 has 15 amino acids. The germline CDR1 and CDR2 sequences are LGHDT and YNNKEL (reference sequence). The germline V and J ends were trimmed by 1 base and 5 bases, with 11 bases remaining between them. CDR3 sequence reads: CASSQAGAGTGELFF. For the CDR3, the DNA is TGTGCCAGCAGCCAAGCGGGAGCAGGGACCGGGGAGCTGTTTTTT.

This clone was counted only a few times. The chain recombines TRBV5-1 with TRBJ2-2, with D maybe TRBD1 (6 bases). V was clipped by 2 bases and J by 5 bases, with 13 bases between them. Germline CDR1 is SGHRS and CDR2 is YFSETQ. This CDR3 is built from 15 residues. The CDR3 here is CASSFRGPSTGELFF. CDR3 sequence (DNA): TGCGCCAGCAGCTTCAGGGGTCCGTCTACCGGGGAGCTGTTTTTT. The full variable domain, in which reference TRBV5-1 and TRBJ2-2 provide the parts outside the CDR3, is KAGVTQTPRYLIKTRGQQVTLSCSPISGHRSVSWYQQTPGQGLQFLFEYFSETQRNKGNFPGRFSGRQFSNSRSEMNVSTLELGDSALYLCASSFRGPSTGELFFGEGSRLTVL.

This clone is a singleton in its sample. The gene calls are TRBV12-5 and TRBJ1-3, with D unclear. CDR3 length: 14 residues. Trimming stripped 5 bases from V and 4 bases from J, with 12 bases between. Germline V CDR1 and CDR2: LGHNT, FRNRAP. The CDR3 sequence: CASGRDSSGNTIYF. In DNA form, the CDR3 reads TGTGCTAGTGGTCGCGATTCTTCGGGAAACACCATATATTTT.

Here the CDR3 DNA reads TGTGCCAGCAGAATACAGGGCCCGAACACTGAAGCTTTCTTT. Protein: CASRIQGPNTEAFF. The chain has TRBV27 and TRBJ1-1; perhaps TRBD1 as D (6 bases). The CDR3 has 14 residues. V dropped 6 bases and J dropped 1 base, with 12 bases sitting between them. Germline CDR1 reads MNHEY; CDR2 reads SMNVEV (reference sequence).

The V and J genes are TRBV2 and TRBJ2-5; 7 bases line up with TRBD2. The CDR3 covers 13 residues. From germline, CDR1 is SNHLY and CDR2 FYNNEI. The V segment lost 6 bases and the J segment 7 bases; nucleotides outside the gene matches: 8. CDR3 bases: TGTGCCAGCAGGGAGGGGTCGGGAGGGACCCAGTACTTC. Encoded protein: CASREGSGGTQYF.

The V and J genes are TRBV28 and TRBJ1-2; TRBD1 might be the D (5 bases). V was shortened by 6 bases and J by 7 bases, with 12 bases between the two germline ends. The germline gives CDR1 MDHEN, CDR2 SYDVKM. The CDR3 loop spans 12 amino acids. This chain's CDR3 is CASSPPRVGYTF. CDR3 DNA sequence: TGTGCCAGCAGCCCCCCCAGGGTTGGCTACACCTTC.

The sample holds a few counts of this clone. This rearrangement joins TRBV7-3 to TRBJ2-7; D might be TRBD1 (5 bases). V dropped 5 bases and J dropped 0 bases, with 11 bases sitting between them. The CDR3 runs to 14 residues. Looked up from germline, CDR1 is SGHTA and CDR2 is FQGTGA. The CDR3 DNA reads as TGTGCCAGCAGCCCGACAGTGAACTCCTACGAGCAGTACTTC. It codes for CASSPTVNSYEQYF.

This sequence joins TRBV19 and TRBJ1-5; TRBD1 is a possible D gene (6 bases). V was shortened by 2 bases and J by 2 bases, with 22 bases between the two germline ends. Germline assignment: CDR1 LNHDA and CDR2 SQIVND (reference sequence). CDR3 size: 19 residues. CDR3 in DNA: TGTGCCAGTAGTATAAGGGTATTAGGTGTGAGACAGGGCAATCAGCCCCAGCATTTT. Translating gives CASSIRVLGVRQGNQPQHF.

This clone came up a few times. J is TRBJ1-2 and V is TRBV4-1, with D maybe TRBD1 (5 bases). This CDR3 region has 13 residues. From germline, CDR1 is MGHRA and CDR2 YSYEKL. The ends were cut back, 1 base at V and 8 bases at J, with 11 bases in the middle. CDR3 sequence (DNA): TGCGCCAGCAGCCAAGCCAGGGATGGAGGCTACACCTTC. Encoded protein: CASSQARDGGYTF.

J is TRBJ2-1 and V is TRBV27; a weak D match, TRBD2 (6 bases). Looked up from germline, CDR1 is MNHEY and CDR2 is SMNVEV (reference sequence). Trimming removed 6 bases at V and 4 bases at J, with 22 bases between. This CDR3 contains 17 residues. CDR3 loop: CASSPRSGGGGYNEQFF. For the CDR3, the DNA is TGTGCCAGCAGCCCCCGGTCCGGGGGAGGAGGTTACAATGAGCAGTTCTTC.